This entry lists 26 T cell receptor beta chains sequenced from one sample in a study of blood T cell repertoires in COVID-19. Sequencing was performed with immunoSEQ multiplex PCR; in TCRdb, only in-frame clones are kept and a portion is missing. This table holds about 71,000 clones, over 80% found once. The sequenced sample was peripheral blood. Source of these receptors: a woman older than 75 with acute or convalescent COVID-19.

The gene calls are TRBV19 and TRBJ2-5; 7 bases are shared with TRBD1. Losses at the gene ends were 4 bases for V and 5 bases for J; bases not matched to a gene: 10. The CDR3 has 15 residues. CDR1 is LNHDA and CDR2 is SQIVND in the germline V gene (reference sequence). The CDR3 reads CASSNWDRGQETQYF. Written as DNA, the CDR3 is TGTGCCAGTAGTAATTGGGACAGAGGCCAGGAGACCCAGTACTTC.

This clone was counted once. J is TRBJ2-1 and V is TRBV6-1; D possibly corresponds to TRBD1 (6 bases). This CDR3 spans 15 amino acids. In germline, CDR1 is MNHNS, CDR2 SASEGT. Trimming took off 2 bases at V and 5 bases at J, with 13 bases between the two ends. The CDR3 sequence is CASSESTGSHNEQFF. CDR3 DNA: TGTGCCAGCAGTGAAAGTACAGGGTCCCACAATGAGCAGTTCTTC.

V gene TRBV14 combines with J gene TRBJ2-2, with D maybe TRBD2 (5 bases). V lost 0 bases and J lost 5, with 13 bases in between. Germline loops: CDR1 SGHDN, CDR2 FVKESK. This CDR3 has 16 amino acids. CDR3 sequence (DNA): TGTGCCAGCAGCCAAGAAACTTGGACGGGGACCGGGGAGCTGTTTTTT. Protein: CASSQETWTGTGELFF.

Only one count was recorded for this clone. The chain joins TRBV11-2 to TRBJ2-1; 8 bases are a match to TRBD2. With V trimmed by 6 bases and J by 7 bases, 17 bases remained unmatched. The CDR3 is 17 residues long. Germline V gene sequence: CDR1 SGHAT, CDR2 FQNNGV. The DNA for the CDR3 is TGTGCCAGCAGACAGGGTTTAGTAGCGGGGTCACGGAATGAGCAGTTCTTC. It is translated as CASRQGLVAGSRNEQFF.

CDR3 in DNA: TGTGCCAGCAGCTCTCGACAGCGCACAGATACGCAGTATTTT. Protein product: CASSSRQRTDTQYF. The V call is TRBV7-2, the J call TRBJ2-3, with D possibly matching TRBD1 (5 bases). This CDR3 contains 14 residues. The V and J ends lost 4 bases and 1 base respectively, with 9 bases between them. Germline V CDR1 and CDR2: SGHTA, FQGNSA. Filled out from reference TRBV7-2 and TRBJ2-3, the complete variable domain reads GAGVSQSPSNKVTEKGKDVELRCDPISGHTALYWYRQSLGQGLEFLIYFQGNSAPDKSGLPSDRFSAERTGGSVSTLTIQRTQQEDSAVYLCASSSRQRTDTQYFGPGTRLTVL.

This sequence joins TRBV29-1 and TRBJ1-4, with D perhaps TRBD1 (5 bases). Germline values: CDR1 SQVTM, CDR2 ANQGSEA. V was clipped by 6 bases and J by 8 bases, with 22 bases between them. The CDR3 length is 15 residues. The DNA of the CDR3 is TGCAGCGTCTCCCATAGCCGGGGGGTGAGAGAAAAACTGTTTTTT. It yields the protein CSVSHSRGVREKLFF.

This clone is deemed medium-sized. The chain couples TRBV4-3 to TRBJ2-2, with a tentative D call TRBD1 (6 bases). Germline V gene data show CDR1 as LGHNA and CDR2 as YSLEER. Trimming shortened V by 1 base and J by 6 bases, and 18 bases separated the two germline ends. This CDR3 contains 17 residues. The CDR3 sequence: CASSQAIRPTGPGELFF. Written as DNA, the CDR3 is TGCGCCAGCAGCCAAGCCATTCGTCCGACAGGCCCCGGGGAGCTGTTTTTT.

The chain recombines TRBV5-1 with TRBJ1-1; D remains ambiguous. The CDR3 extends over 13 amino acids. Trimming removed 4 bases at V and 4 bases at J, with 11 bases between. CDR1 SGHRS and CDR2 YFSETQ come from the germline V gene. CDR3 loop: CASSLGGGTEAFF. For the CDR3, the DNA is TGCGCCAGCAGCCTGGGCGGCGGCACTGAAGCTTTCTTT.

The chain employs TRBV11-2 and TRBJ2-7; D is undetermined. The V gene's germline CDR1 is SGHAT and CDR2 FQNNGV. Trimming left V 1 base short and J 2 bases short, with 9 bases between. The CDR3 loop spans 14 amino acids. The CDR3 DNA reads TGTGCCAGCAGCTTAGGTTTTGGGCCCTACGAGCAGTACTTC. Translated: CASSLGFGPYEQYF. The complete variable domain, with remaining parts taken from reference TRBV11-2 and TRBJ2-7, reads EAGVAQSPRYKIIEKRQSVAFWCNPISGHATLYWYQQILGQGPKLLIQFQNNGVVDDSQLPKDRFSAERLKGVDSTLKIQPAKLEDSAVYLCASSLGFGPYEQYFGPGTRLTVT.

The V call is TRBV6-2 or TRBV6-3, the J call TRBJ2-1; D not resolved. Trimming left V 4 bases short and J 2 bases short, with 6 bases between. Germline V gene sequence: CDR1 MNHEY, CDR2 SVGEGT. CDR3 size: 13 residues. The DNA for the CDR3 is TGTGCCAGCAGTTTCCGAGCCTACAATGAGCAGTTCTTC. It translates to CASSFRAYNEQFF.

The chain employs TRBV27 and TRBJ2-2, with a tentative D call TRBD2 (6 bases). Trimming left V 3 bases short and J 3 bases short, with 17 bases between. The CDR3 has 17 residues. The germline V gene encodes CDR1 MNHEY and CDR2 SMNVEV (reference sequence). The CDR3 bases are TGTGCCAGCAGTTTCTCCTCCGGGACTGCCTACACCGGGGAGCTGTTTTTT. This sequence encodes CASSFSSGTAYTGELFF.

This chain connects TRBV7-9 to TRBJ2-1, with 7 bases aligning to TRBD1. V lost 5 bases, J lost 2 bases, and 9 bases stayed unmatched. The CDR3 has 16 amino acids. Per germline, CDR1 SEHNR and CDR2 FQNEAQ (reference sequence). In nucleotides, the CDR3 is TGTGCCAGCAGCAAAAACAGGGGTGGGGCCTACAATGAGCAGTTCTTC. Amino acids: CASSKNRGGAYNEQFF.

The CDR3 region has the DNA TGTGCCAGCAGCTTAGTCGCAGGGAACTACGAGCAGTACTTC. As protein: CASSLVAGNYEQYF. V and J are TRBV7-3 and TRBJ2-7, with TRBD1 as a possible D gene (5 bases). Germline V gives CDR1 SGHTA, CDR2 FQGTGA. Trimming stripped 2 bases from V and 3 bases from J, with 11 bases between. CDR3 length: 14 amino acids. The variable domain in full, completed from reference TRBV7-3 and TRBJ2-7, reads GAGVSQTPSNKVTEKGKYVELRCDPISGHTALYWYRQSLGQGPEFLIYFQGTGAADDSGLPNDRFFAVRPEGSVSTLKIQRTERGDSAVYLCASSLVAGNYEQYFGPGTRLTVT.

This clone was counted only a few times. V usage is TRBV9 and J usage is TRBJ2-7; 10 bases map to TRBD2. This CDR3 has 14 amino acids. Germline CDR1 is SGDLS and CDR2 is YYNGEE. The V and J ends lost 4 bases and 2 bases, in that order; junction bases with no gene match: 3. The CDR3 DNA follows: TGTGCCAGCAGCCTAGCGGGAGCGGCCTACGAGCAGTACTTC. Translated, it gives CASSLAGAAYEQYF.

This clone was observed once. The gene calls are TRBV4-3 and TRBJ2-3, with 13 bases matching TRBD2. The CDR3 runs 17 residues. The V gene's germline CDR1 is LGHNA and CDR2 YSLEER. J gave up 6 bases and V 2 bases, and 8 bases lay outside the gene matches. CDR3 region: CASSQRPGLAGKDTQYF. CDR3 sequence (DNA): TGCGCCAGCAGCCAAAGGCCGGGACTAGCGGGAAAGGATACGCAGTATTTT.

The chain has TRBV30 and TRBJ1-4; D might be TRBD1 (5 bases). Germline V gene sequence: CDR1 GTSNPN, CDR2 SVGIG (reference sequence). Trimming pared 2 bases from V and 7 bases from J, leaving 14 bases between. This CDR3 contains 14 residues. The CDR3 coding sequence is TGTGCCTGGAGTCAGGGATACGGCGGTGAAAAACTGTTTTTT. The encoded protein is CAWSQGYGGEKLFF. Complete variable domain (other parts from reference TRBV30 and TRBJ1-4): SQTIHQWPATLVQPVGSPLSLECTVEGTSNPNLYWYRQAAGRGLQLLFYSVGIGQISSEVPQNLSASRPQDRQFILSSKKLLLSDSGFYLCAWSQGYGGEKLFFGSGTQLSVL.

The V call is TRBV15, the J call TRBJ1-1; TRBD1 aligns across 8 bases. V shed 5 bases, J shed 1 base, and the junction held 0 bases outside the gene matches. Per germline, CDR1 LNHNV and CDR2 YYDKDF (reference sequence). CDR3 length: 13 amino acids. The DNA for the CDR3 is TGTGCCACCAGCGGACAGGGGAACACTGAAGCTTTCTTT. It codes for CATSGQGNTEAFF.

The chain recombines TRBV6-5 with TRBJ1-1; D remains unclear. Trimming cost V 7 bases and J 0 bases, with 9 bases left between them. The CDR3 is made up of 13 amino acids. CDR1 MNHEY and CDR2 SVGAGI come from the germline V gene. CDR3 in amino acids: CASTGLVNTEAFF. CDR3 sequence (DNA): TGTGCCAGCACAGGACTCGTGAACACTGAAGCTTTCTTT.

The chain is built from TRBV7-8 and TRBJ2-7; D possibly corresponds to TRBD2 (5 bases). Deletions cut 6 bases from V and 4 bases from J, with 16 bases between. The CDR3 totals 14 residues. Germline V gene sequence: CDR1 SGHVS, CDR2 FQNEAQ. As DNA, the CDR3 is TGTGCCAGCAGTCGTGGACGGCGGGTTTACGAGCAGTACTTC. Amino acid sequence: CASSRGRRVYEQYF. Together with reference TRBV7-8 and TRBJ2-7, the CDR3 gives the full variable domain: GAGVSQSPRYKVAKRGQDVALRCDPISGHVSLFWYQQALGQGPEFLTYFQNEAQLDKSGLPSDRFFAERPEGSVSTLKIQRTQQEDSAVYLCASSRGRRVYEQYFGPGTRLTVT.

The V call is TRBV4-3, the J call TRBJ2-6; possible D gene TRBD1, 5 bases. This CDR3 contains 16 residues. V dropped 0 bases and J dropped 8 bases, with 14 bases sitting between them. Per the germline V gene, CDR1 is LGHNA and CDR2 is YSLEER. This chain's CDR3 is CASSQDRAGWTNVLTF. The DNA for the CDR3 is TGCGCCAGCAGCCAAGATAGGGCAGGGTGGACCAACGTCCTGACTTTC.

The chain has TRBV10-3 and TRBJ2-7, with TRBD1 matching 10 bases. Germline CDR1 and CDR2: ENHRY and SYGVKD. This CDR3 comprises 17 residues. Trimming removed 0 bases from V and 0 bases from J; junction bases left unmatched: 5. CDR3 protein: CAISESTRDRGSYEQYF. The CDR3 DNA sequence: TGTGCCATCAGTGAGTCGACTCGGGACAGGGGCTCCTACGAGCAGTACTTC.

The gene calls are TRBV7-5 and TRBJ2-1; the DNA was not compared with TRBD2, the D call given in the table. TRBV7-5 is reported as a pseudogene. This CDR3 contains 17 residues. In nucleotides, the CDR3 is TGTGTCAGAAGCTTACGCCCGGCTAGCGGGAGACCCAATGAGCAGTTCTTC. It encodes CVRSLRPASGRPNEQFF.

V gene TRBV10-3 combines with J gene TRBJ2-7, with 9 positions matching TRBD1. CDR1 is ENHRY, CDR2 SYGVKD, per germline. Germline trimming cut 10 bases from V and 6 bases from J; bases unmatched to any gene: 7. This CDR3 comprises 12 residues. CDR3 in amino acids: CANGQGPGEQYF. CDR3 in DNA: TGTGCCAACGGACAGGGGCCCGGCGAGCAGTACTTC.

The chain recombines TRBV6-5 with TRBJ1-2; D perhaps matches TRBD1 (6 bases). V was trimmed by 6 bases and J by 10 bases, leaving 12 bases between them. The CDR3 covers 11 residues. Germline CDR1 is MNHEY and CDR2 is SVGAGI. The CDR3 loop reads CASSLGGDYTF. The DNA for the CDR3 is TGTGCCAGCAGCCTAGGGGGAGACTACACCTTC.

J is TRBJ1-1 and V is TRBV6-5, with unresolved D. Germline V gives CDR1 MNHEY, CDR2 SVGAGI. The V end lost 2 bases, the J end lost 5 bases, and 18 bases lay between the germline ends. The CDR3 contains 16 residues. The CDR3 DNA follows: TGTGCCAGCAGTTACCATACCGGAGGGTATCCGACTGAAGCTTTCTTT. This translates into CASSYHTGGYPTEAFF.

The chain uses TRBV6-5 and TRBJ2-3; possible D gene TRBD2, 5 bases. The CDR3 has 15 amino acids. Trimming removed 0 bases at V and 7 bases at J, with 14 bases between. Germline lookup yields CDR1 MNHEY and CDR2 SVGAGI. As DNA, the CDR3 is TGTGCCAGCAGTTACTCGTGGGAGATAAAAAATACGCAGTATTTT. Amino acid sequence: CASSYSWEIKNTQYF.